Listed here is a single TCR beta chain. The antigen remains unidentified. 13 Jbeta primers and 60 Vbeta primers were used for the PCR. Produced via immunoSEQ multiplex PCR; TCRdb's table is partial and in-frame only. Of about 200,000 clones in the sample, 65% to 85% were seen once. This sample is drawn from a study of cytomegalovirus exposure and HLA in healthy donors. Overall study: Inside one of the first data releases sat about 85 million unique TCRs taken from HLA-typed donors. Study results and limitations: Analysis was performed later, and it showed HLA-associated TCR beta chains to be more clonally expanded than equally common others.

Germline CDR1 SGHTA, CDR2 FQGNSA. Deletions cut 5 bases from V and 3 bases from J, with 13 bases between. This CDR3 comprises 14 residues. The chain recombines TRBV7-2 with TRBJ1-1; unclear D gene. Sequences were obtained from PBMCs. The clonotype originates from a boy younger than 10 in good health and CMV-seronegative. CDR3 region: CASSPRTIHTEAFF. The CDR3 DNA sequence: TGTGCCAGCAGCCCACGGACTATCCACACTGAAGCTTTCTTT.